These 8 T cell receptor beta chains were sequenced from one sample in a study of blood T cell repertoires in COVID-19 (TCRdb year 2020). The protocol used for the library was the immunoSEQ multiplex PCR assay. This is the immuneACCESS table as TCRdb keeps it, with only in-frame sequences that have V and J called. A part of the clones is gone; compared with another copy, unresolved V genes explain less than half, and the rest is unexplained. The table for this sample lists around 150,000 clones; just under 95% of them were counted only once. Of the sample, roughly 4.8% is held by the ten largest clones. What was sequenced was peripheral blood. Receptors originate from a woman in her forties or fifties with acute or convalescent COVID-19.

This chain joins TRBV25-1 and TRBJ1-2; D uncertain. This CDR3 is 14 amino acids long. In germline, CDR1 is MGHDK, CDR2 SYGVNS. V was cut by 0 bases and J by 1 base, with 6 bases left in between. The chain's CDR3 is CASSEYGDNYGYTF. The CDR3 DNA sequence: TGTGCCAGCAGTGAATATGGAGATAACTATGGCTACACCTTC.

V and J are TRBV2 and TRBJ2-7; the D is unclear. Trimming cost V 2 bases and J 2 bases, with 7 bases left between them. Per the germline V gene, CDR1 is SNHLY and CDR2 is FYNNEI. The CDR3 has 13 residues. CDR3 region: CASSELPTYEQYF. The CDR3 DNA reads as TGTGCCAGCAGTGAACTCCCTACCTACGAGCAGTACTTC. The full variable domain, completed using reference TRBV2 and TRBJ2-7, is EPEVTQTPSHQVTQMGQEVILRCVPISNHLYFYWYRQILGQKVEFLVSFYNNEISEKSEIFDDQFSVERPDGSNFTLKIRSTKLEDSAMYFCASSELPTYEQYFGPGTRLTVT.

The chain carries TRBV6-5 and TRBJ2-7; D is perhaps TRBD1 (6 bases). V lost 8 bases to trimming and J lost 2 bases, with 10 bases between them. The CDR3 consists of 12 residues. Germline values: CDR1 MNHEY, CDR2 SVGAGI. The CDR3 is CASSTGAYEQYF. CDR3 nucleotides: TGTGCCAGCTCGACAGGCGCCTACGAGCAGTACTTC.

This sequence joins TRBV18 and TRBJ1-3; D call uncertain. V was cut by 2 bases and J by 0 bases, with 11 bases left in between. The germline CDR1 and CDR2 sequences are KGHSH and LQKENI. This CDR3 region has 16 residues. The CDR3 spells CASSPKEALSGNTIYF. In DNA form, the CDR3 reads TGTGCCAGCTCACCAAAGGAGGCTCTCTCTGGAAACACCATATATTTT.

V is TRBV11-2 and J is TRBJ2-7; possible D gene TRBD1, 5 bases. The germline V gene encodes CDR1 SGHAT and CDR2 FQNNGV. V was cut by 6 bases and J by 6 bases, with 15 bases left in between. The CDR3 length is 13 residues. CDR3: CASRSIRTTEQYF. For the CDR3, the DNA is TGTGCCAGCAGAAGTATCAGGACAACCGAGCAGTACTTC. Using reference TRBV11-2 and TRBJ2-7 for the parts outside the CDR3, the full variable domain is EAGVAQSPRYKIIEKRQSVAFWCNPISGHATLYWYQQILGQGPKLLIQFQNNGVVDDSQLPKDRFSAERLKGVDSTLKIQPAKLEDSAVYLCASRSIRTTEQYFGPGTRLTVT.

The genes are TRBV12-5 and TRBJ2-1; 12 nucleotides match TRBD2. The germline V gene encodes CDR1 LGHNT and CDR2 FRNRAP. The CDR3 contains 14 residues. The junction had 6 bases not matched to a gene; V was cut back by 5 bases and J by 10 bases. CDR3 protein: CASGPGLAGSEQFF. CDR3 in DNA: TGTGCTAGTGGTCCGGGACTAGCGGGCAGCGAGCAGTTCTTC.

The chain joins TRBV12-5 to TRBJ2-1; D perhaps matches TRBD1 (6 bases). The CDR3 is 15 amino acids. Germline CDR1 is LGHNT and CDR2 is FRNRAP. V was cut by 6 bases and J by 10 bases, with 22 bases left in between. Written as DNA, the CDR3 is TGTGCTAGTGGCCCCGGGACAAGGCCCTCGGGGGAGCAGTTCTTC. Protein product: CASGPGTRPSGEQFF.

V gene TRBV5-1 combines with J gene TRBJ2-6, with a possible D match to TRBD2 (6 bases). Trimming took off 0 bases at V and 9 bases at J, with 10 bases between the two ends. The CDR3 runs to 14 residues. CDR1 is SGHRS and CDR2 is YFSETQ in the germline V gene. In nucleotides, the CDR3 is TGCGCCAGCAGCTTGGAAGCGCGGGGCAACGTCCTGACTTTC. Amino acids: CASSLEARGNVLTF. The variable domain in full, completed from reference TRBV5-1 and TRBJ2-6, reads KAGVTQTPRYLIKTRGQQVTLSCSPISGHRSVSWYQQTPGQGLQFLFEYFSETQRNKGNFPGRFSGRQFSNSRSEMNVSTLELGDSALYLCASSLEARGNVLTFGAGSRLTVL.